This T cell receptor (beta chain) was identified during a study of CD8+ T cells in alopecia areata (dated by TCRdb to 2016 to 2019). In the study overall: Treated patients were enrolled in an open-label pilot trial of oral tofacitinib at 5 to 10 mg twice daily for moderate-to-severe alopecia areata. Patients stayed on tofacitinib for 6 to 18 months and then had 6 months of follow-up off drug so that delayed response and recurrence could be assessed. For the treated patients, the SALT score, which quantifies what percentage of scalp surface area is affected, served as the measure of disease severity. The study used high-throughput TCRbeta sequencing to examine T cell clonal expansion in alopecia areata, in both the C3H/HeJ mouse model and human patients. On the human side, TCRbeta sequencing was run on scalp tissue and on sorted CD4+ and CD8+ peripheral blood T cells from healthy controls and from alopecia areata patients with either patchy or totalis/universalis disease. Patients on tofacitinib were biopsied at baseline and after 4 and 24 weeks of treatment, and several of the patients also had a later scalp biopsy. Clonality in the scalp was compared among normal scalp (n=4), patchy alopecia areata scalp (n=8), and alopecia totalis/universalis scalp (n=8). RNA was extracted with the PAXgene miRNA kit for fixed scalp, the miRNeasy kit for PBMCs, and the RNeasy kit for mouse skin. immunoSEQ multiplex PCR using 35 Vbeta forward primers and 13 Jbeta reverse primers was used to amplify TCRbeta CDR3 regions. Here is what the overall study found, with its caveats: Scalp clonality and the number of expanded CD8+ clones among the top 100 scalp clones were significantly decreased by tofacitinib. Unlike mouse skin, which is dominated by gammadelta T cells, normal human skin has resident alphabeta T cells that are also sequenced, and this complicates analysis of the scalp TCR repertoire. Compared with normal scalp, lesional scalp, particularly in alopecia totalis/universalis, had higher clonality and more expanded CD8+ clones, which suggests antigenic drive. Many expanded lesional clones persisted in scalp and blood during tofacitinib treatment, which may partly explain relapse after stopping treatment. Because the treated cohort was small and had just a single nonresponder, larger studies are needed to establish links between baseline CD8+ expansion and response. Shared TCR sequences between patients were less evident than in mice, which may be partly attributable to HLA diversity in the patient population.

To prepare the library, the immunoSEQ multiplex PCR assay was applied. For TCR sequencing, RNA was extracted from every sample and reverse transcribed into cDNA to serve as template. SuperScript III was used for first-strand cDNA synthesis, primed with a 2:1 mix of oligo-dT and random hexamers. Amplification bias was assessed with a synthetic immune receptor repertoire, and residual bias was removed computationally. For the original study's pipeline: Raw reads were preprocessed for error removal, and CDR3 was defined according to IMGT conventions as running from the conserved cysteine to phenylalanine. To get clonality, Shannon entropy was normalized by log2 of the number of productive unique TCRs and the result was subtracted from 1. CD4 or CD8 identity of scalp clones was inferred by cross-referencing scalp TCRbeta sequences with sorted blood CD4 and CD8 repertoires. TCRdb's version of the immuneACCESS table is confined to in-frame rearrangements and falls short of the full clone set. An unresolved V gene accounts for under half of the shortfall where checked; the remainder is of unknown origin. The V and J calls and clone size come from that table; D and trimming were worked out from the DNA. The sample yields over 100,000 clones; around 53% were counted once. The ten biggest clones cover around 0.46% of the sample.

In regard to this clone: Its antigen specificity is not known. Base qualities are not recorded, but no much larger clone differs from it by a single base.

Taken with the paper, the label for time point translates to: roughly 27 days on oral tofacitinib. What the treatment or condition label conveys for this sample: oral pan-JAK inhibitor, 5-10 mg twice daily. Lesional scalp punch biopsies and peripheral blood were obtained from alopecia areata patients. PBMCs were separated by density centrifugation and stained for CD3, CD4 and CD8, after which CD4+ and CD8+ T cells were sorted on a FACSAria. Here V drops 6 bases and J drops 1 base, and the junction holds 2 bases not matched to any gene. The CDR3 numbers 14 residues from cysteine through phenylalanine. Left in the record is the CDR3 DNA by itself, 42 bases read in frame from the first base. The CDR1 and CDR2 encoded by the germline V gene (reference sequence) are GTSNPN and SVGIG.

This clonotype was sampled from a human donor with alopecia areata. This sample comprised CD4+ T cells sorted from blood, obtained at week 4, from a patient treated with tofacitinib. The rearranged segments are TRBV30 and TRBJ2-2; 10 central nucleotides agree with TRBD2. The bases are TGTGCCTGCCGACTAGCGGGGAACACCGGGGAGCTGTTTTTT. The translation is CACRLAGNTGELFF.